This is a list of T cell receptor beta chains from one sample in a study of blood T cell repertoires in COVID-19. Method: immunoSEQ multiplex PCR; TCRdb's copy keeps in-frame clones and lacks some. This table holds about 140,000 clones, roughly 80% found once. The specimen sequenced was PBMCs or T cells enriched from blood (not recorded which). The receptor set was obtained from a man aged 35-49 years with acute COVID-19. CDR3s include the opening cysteine and the closing phenylalanine or tryptophan. The order of the fields is D gene, J gene, V gene, clone size, CDR3 DNA, CDR3 protein. D genes are given only for firm matches. Size tells how often a clone was seen (once, few, many) or the class of an expanded clone, and some rows leave it out.

d_call: NA
j_call: TRBJ1-5
v_call: TRBV11-2
clone_size: NA
cdr3_nt: TGTGCCAGCAGCCCACAGAACAATCAGCCCCAGCATTTT
cdr3_aa: CASSPQNNQPQHF

d_call: TRBD1
j_call: TRBJ2-6
v_call: TRBV6-2/TRBV6-3
clone_size: NA
cdr3_nt: TGTGCCAGCAGTTACACCCCCGGGACAGGGGGCTCTGGGGCCAACGTCCTGACTTTC
cdr3_aa: CASSYTPGTGGSGANVLTF

d_call: TRBD2
j_call: TRBJ2-5
v_call: TRBV7-9
clone_size: once
cdr3_nt: TGTGCCAGCTCCGGACTAGCGGGAGGAGAGACCCAGTACTTC
cdr3_aa: CASSGLAGGETQYF

d_call: NA
j_call: TRBJ1-5
v_call: TRBV19
clone_size: NA
cdr3_nt: TGTGCCAGTAGTATTAGGGGTGGCAGGATCCTTGGTCAGCCCCAGCATTTT
cdr3_aa: CASSIRGGRILGQPQHF

d_call: NA
j_call: TRBJ1-1
v_call: TRBV30
clone_size: once
cdr3_nt: TGTGCCTGGAGTGTGGGCAGGTCGGTAGCTTTCTTT
cdr3_aa: CAWSVGRSVAFF

d_call: TRBD2
j_call: TRBJ2-4
v_call: TRBV19
clone_size: NA
cdr3_nt: TGTGCCAGTAGTATAGGGGGGACTAGCCCCATTCAGTACTTC
cdr3_aa: CASSIGGTSPIQYF

d_call: NA
j_call: TRBJ2-7
v_call: TRBV6-5
clone_size: NA
cdr3_nt: TGTGCCAGCACACCGGGACACGGCTACGAGCAGTACTTC
cdr3_aa: CASTPGHGYEQYF

d_call: TRBD1
j_call: TRBJ2-7
v_call: TRBV6-5
clone_size: NA
cdr3_nt: TGTGCCAGCAGTTACTTGGGACAGGGTGGAGACGAGCAGTACTTC
cdr3_aa: CASSYLGQGGDEQYF

d_call: TRBD1
j_call: TRBJ1-5
v_call: TRBV7-2
clone_size: NA
cdr3_nt: TGTGCCAGCAGCTGGACAGGTCTCGCTATTCAGCCCCAGCATTTT
cdr3_aa: CASSWTGLAIQPQHF

d_call: NA
j_call: TRBJ1-3
v_call: TRBV6-1
clone_size: NA
cdr3_nt: TGTGCCAGCAGTGAAGGGCCATTGGCCTCTGGAAACACCATATATTTT
cdr3_aa: CASSEGPLASGNTIYF

d_call: TRBD2
j_call: TRBJ2-3
v_call: TRBV5-5
clone_size: NA
cdr3_nt: TGTGCCAGCAGCTTGGTAGCGGGTTTTAGCACAGATACGCAGTATTTT
cdr3_aa: CASSLVAGFSTDTQYF

d_call: NA
j_call: TRBJ2-7
v_call: TRBV25-1
clone_size: NA
cdr3_nt: TGTGCCAGCAGTGCCCGCGGGAACTCCGAGCAGTACTTC
cdr3_aa: CASSARGNSEQYF

d_call: NA
j_call: TRBJ1-2
v_call: TRBV4-3
clone_size: NA
cdr3_nt: TGCGCCAGCAGCCAAGATTCCGGTCTAACCGGTGGCTACACCTTC
cdr3_aa: CASSQDSGLTGGYTF

d_call: TRBD1
j_call: TRBJ2-2
v_call: TRBV7-9
clone_size: NA
cdr3_nt: TGTGCCAGCAGCATGAGGGACAGGAACACCGGGGAGCTGTTTTTT
cdr3_aa: CASSMRDRNTGELFF

d_call: NA
j_call: TRBJ1-6
v_call: TRBV7-8
clone_size: NA
cdr3_nt: TGTGCCAGCAGCTTAGCCGGGTCCTTTAGCTCCTATAATTCACCCCTCCACTTT
cdr3_aa: CASSLAGSFSSYNSPLHF

d_call: NA
j_call: TRBJ2-1
v_call: TRBV3-1/TRBV3-2
clone_size: NA
cdr3_nt: TGTGCCAGCGTCTCGACAGGAAGCTCCTACAATGAGCAGTTCTTC
cdr3_aa: CASVSTGSSYNEQFF

d_call: NA
j_call: TRBJ2-7
v_call: TRBV4-3
clone_size: NA
cdr3_nt: TGCGCCAGCAGCCAAGAGGTAGGGAGGAGGGAAGAGCAGTACTTC
cdr3_aa: CASSQEVGRREEQYF

d_call: NA
j_call: TRBJ1-5
v_call: TRBV11-2
clone_size: NA
cdr3_nt: TGTGCCAGCAGCGACGAGGGTCAGCCCCAGCATTTT
cdr3_aa: CASSDEGQPQHF

d_call: NA
j_call: TRBJ2-7
v_call: TRBV4-1
clone_size: NA
cdr3_nt: TGCGCCAGCAGCCAAACTGCAACTTTGGAGTCCTACGAGCAGTACTTC
cdr3_aa: CASSQTATLESYEQYF

d_call: NA
j_call: TRBJ2-2
v_call: TRBV9
clone_size: NA
cdr3_nt: TGTGCCAGCAGCGTAAGAGGAGGGGGCGGGACCGGGGAGCTGTTTTTT
cdr3_aa: CASSVRGGGGTGELFF

d_call: TRBD2
j_call: TRBJ2-1
v_call: TRBV18
clone_size: NA
cdr3_nt: TGTGCCAGCTCACGGGTGCGGGAGGAAGGCTACAATGAGCAGTTCTTC
cdr3_aa: CASSRVREEGYNEQFF

d_call: NA
j_call: TRBJ1-1
v_call: TRBV2
clone_size: NA
cdr3_nt: TGTGCCAGCAGTGACGGCGGAGGGTTTGGGGTCCTGAACACTGAAGCTTTCTTT
cdr3_aa: CASSDGGGFGVLNTEAFF

d_call: NA
j_call: TRBJ2-3
v_call: TRBV3-1/TRBV3-2
clone_size: NA
cdr3_nt: TGTGCCAGCAGCCAAGAGAGGGTTAGCGATTTTAGGACAGATACGCAGTATTTT
cdr3_aa: CASSQERVSDFRTDTQYF

d_call: NA
j_call: TRBJ2-7
v_call: TRBV6-5
clone_size: NA
cdr3_nt: TGTGCCAGCAGGAAAGCCGACAAGAGTCCCTACGAGCAGTACTTC
cdr3_aa: CASRKADKSPYEQYF

d_call: NA
j_call: TRBJ2-5
v_call: TRBV4-1
clone_size: NA
cdr3_nt: TGCGCCAGCAGCCAAGATCGGGCAGGGATAGAGACCCAGTACTTC
cdr3_aa: CASSQDRAGIETQYF

d_call: TRBD2
j_call: TRBJ2-7
v_call: TRBV9
clone_size: NA
cdr3_nt: TGTGCCAGCAGCTCGGGACTAGCGTCCTACGAGCAGTACTTC
cdr3_aa: CASSSGLASYEQYF

d_call: NA
j_call: TRBJ2-2
v_call: TRBV10-3
clone_size: NA
cdr3_nt: TGTGCCATCAGTAAAGACACACCAGCACAGACCGGGGAGCTGTTTTTT
cdr3_aa: CAISKDTPAQTGELFF

d_call: TRBD1
j_call: TRBJ1-6
v_call: TRBV5-6
clone_size: NA
cdr3_nt: TGTGCCAGCAGCTTGTACGACAGGGTAGGGTCACCCCTCCACTTT
cdr3_aa: CASSLYDRVGSPLHF

d_call: NA
j_call: TRBJ1-4
v_call: TRBV27
clone_size: NA
cdr3_nt: TGTGCCAGCAAGCCCCTTTGGGGGGGGATAGAGACTAATGAAAAACTGTTTTTT
cdr3_aa: CASKPLWGGIETNEKLFF

d_call: NA
j_call: TRBJ1-5
v_call: TRBV5-1
clone_size: NA
cdr3_nt: TGCGCCAGCAGCTTGGACCCAGGGTTGTTTCAGCCCCAGCATTTT
cdr3_aa: CASSLDPGLFQPQHF

d_call: TRBD1
j_call: TRBJ1-1
v_call: TRBV7-9
clone_size: NA
cdr3_nt: TGTGCCAGCAGCTTATTTGGGACAGGGGGCACTGAAGCTTTCTTT
cdr3_aa: CASSLFGTGGTEAFF

d_call: NA
j_call: TRBJ1-2
v_call: TRBV19
clone_size: NA
cdr3_nt: TGTGCCAGCCGTCCCCAGGGTCCCTCCTACTATGGCTACACCTTC
cdr3_aa: CASRPQGPSYYGYTF

d_call: NA
j_call: TRBJ1-5
v_call: TRBV24-1
clone_size: NA
cdr3_nt: TGTGCCACCAGTGACCGGAGCAATCAGCCCCAGCATTTT
cdr3_aa: CATSDRSNQPQHF

d_call: NA
j_call: TRBJ1-6
v_call: TRBV28
clone_size: NA
cdr3_nt: TGTGCCAGCAGTCTACAGCTTTATAATTCACCCCTCCACTTT
cdr3_aa: CASSLQLYNSPLHF

d_call: TRBD1
j_call: TRBJ1-4
v_call: TRBV5-1
clone_size: NA
cdr3_nt: TGCGCCAGCAGCTCCACAGGGGACCCAACTAATGAAAAACTGTTTTTT
cdr3_aa: CASSSTGDPTNEKLFF

d_call: NA
j_call: TRBJ2-5
v_call: TRBV11-3
clone_size: NA
cdr3_nt: TGTGCCAGCAGCTTAGGAAGGGGTTCGGAGACCCAGTACTTC
cdr3_aa: CASSLGRGSETQYF

d_call: NA
j_call: TRBJ2-7
v_call: TRBV7-8
clone_size: NA
cdr3_nt: TGTGCCAGCAGCGTGCACGAGGCCTACGAGCAGTACTTC
cdr3_aa: CASSVHEAYEQYF

d_call: TRBD1
j_call: TRBJ2-2
v_call: TRBV4-3
clone_size: once
cdr3_nt: TGCGCCAGCAGCCAAGATAGAGCAGGGGGCGCGGGCGGGGAGCTGTTTTTT
cdr3_aa: CASSQDRAGGAGGELFF

d_call: TRBD1
j_call: TRBJ1-1
v_call: TRBV19
clone_size: few
cdr3_nt: TGTGCCAGTAGTACGTCAGGGGGCACTGAAGCTTTCTTT
cdr3_aa: CASSTSGGTEAFF

d_call: TRBD1
j_call: TRBJ2-7
v_call: TRBV30
clone_size: NA
cdr3_nt: TGTGCCTGGACCAAAATGTCGGGACAGGGTACATCCTACGAGCAGTACTTC
cdr3_aa: CAWTKMSGQGTSYEQYF

d_call: NA
j_call: TRBJ1-1
v_call: TRBV18
clone_size: NA
cdr3_nt: TGTGCCAGCTCACCACGGGCACAAACTCTGAACACTGAAGCTTTCTTT
cdr3_aa: CASSPRAQTLNTEAFF

d_call: NA
j_call: TRBJ1-1
v_call: TRBV5-1
clone_size: once
cdr3_nt: TGCGCCAGCAGCCCCGGACAGCCGAACACTGAAGCTTTCTTT
cdr3_aa: CASSPGQPNTEAFF

d_call: TRBD1
j_call: TRBJ2-3
v_call: TRBV6-5
clone_size: NA
cdr3_nt: TGTGCCAGCAGTTGGGGGACAGGGCCAGATACGCAGTATTTT
cdr3_aa: CASSWGTGPDTQYF

d_call: TRBD1
j_call: TRBJ1-3
v_call: TRBV3-1/TRBV3-2
clone_size: NA
cdr3_nt: TGTGCCAGCAGCCAAGATGGAGGGACAGGCTCTGGAAACACCATATATTTT
cdr3_aa: CASSQDGGTGSGNTIYF

d_call: NA
j_call: TRBJ1-1
v_call: TRBV5-1
clone_size: once
cdr3_nt: TGCGCCAGCAGCTTGTTTCAGGAGAACACTGAAGCTTTCTTT
cdr3_aa: CASSLFQENTEAFF

d_call: NA
j_call: TRBJ2-7
v_call: TRBV28
clone_size: NA
cdr3_nt: TGTGCCAGCAGTTTAGTACTCACTCTTCGAGAGCAGTACTTC
cdr3_aa: CASSLVLTLREQYF

d_call: TRBD1
j_call: TRBJ2-1
v_call: TRBV3-1/TRBV3-2
clone_size: NA
cdr3_nt: TGTGCCAGCAGCCGCAATGGACAGTATGGGACAGATGAGCAGTTCTTC
cdr3_aa: CASSRNGQYGTDEQFF

d_call: TRBD2
j_call: TRBJ2-3
v_call: TRBV28
clone_size: NA
cdr3_nt: TGTGCCAGCAGTTTAGGACTAGCGGGAGACACAGATACGCAGTATTTT
cdr3_aa: CASSLGLAGDTDTQYF

d_call: TRBD1
j_call: TRBJ1-2
v_call: TRBV7-9
clone_size: NA
cdr3_nt: TGTGCCAGCAGCTCCGGGACAGGGGGGGTTGGCTACACCTTC
cdr3_aa: CASSSGTGGVGYTF

d_call: TRBD1
j_call: TRBJ2-7
v_call: TRBV7-6
clone_size: NA
cdr3_nt: TGTGCCAGCAGCTTAGGCACAGGGGGCGAGCAGTACTTC
cdr3_aa: CASSLGTGGEQYF

d_call: NA
j_call: TRBJ2-5
v_call: TRBV6-2/TRBV6-3
clone_size: NA
cdr3_nt: TGTGCCAGCAGTTATTCAAGAGCGGACCAAGAGACCCAGTACTTC
cdr3_aa: CASSYSRADQETQYF

d_call: TRBD1
j_call: TRBJ2-3
v_call: TRBV2
clone_size: NA
cdr3_nt: TGTGCCATACTTTCGGGACAGGGGACAGATACGCAGTATTTT
cdr3_aa: CAILSGQGTDTQYF

d_call: TRBD1
j_call: TRBJ2-6
v_call: TRBV2
clone_size: NA
cdr3_nt: TGTGCCAGCAGTGAACTTGACAGGGGCGGCTCTGGGGCCAACGTCCTGACTTTC
cdr3_aa: CASSELDRGGSGANVLTF

d_call: TRBD1
j_call: TRBJ1-6
v_call: TRBV2
clone_size: once
cdr3_nt: TGTGCCAGCAGTGAACCCTTGACAGGGGGCGTCGGTAATTCACCCCTCCACTTT
cdr3_aa: CASSEPLTGGVGNSPLHF

d_call: NA
j_call: TRBJ1-6
v_call: TRBV5-8
clone_size: NA
cdr3_nt: TGTGCCAGCATCCTTCTAGGACGGGGAAATTCACCCCTCCACTTT
cdr3_aa: CASILLGRGNSPLHF